The rows below give T cell receptor beta chains drawn from one sample of a study of cytomegalovirus exposure and HLA in healthy donors. The protocol was immunoSEQ multiplex PCR, while the TCRdb copy is restricted to in-frame clones and leaves out a portion. The sample consists of 95,000 to 150,000 clones, less than 20% of them appearing once. The sample was PBMCs. Source of these receptors: a young woman in good health and CMV-seronegative. Each CDR3 is given with its conserved first and last residue. The order of the fields is D gene, V gene, J gene, clone size, CDR3 DNA, CDR3 protein. D genes are given only for firm matches. A clone size is listed for some rows: how often the clone was seen (once, few, many), or a class if it is expanded.

>.|TRBV9|TRBJ2-1|few
TGTGCCAGCAGCCCGGACAGTCCCGACTACAATGAGCAGTTCTTC
CASSPDSPDYNEQFF
>.|TRBV15|TRBJ1-5|.
TGTGCCACCAGCGGCCTGAATCAGCCCCAGCATTTT
CATSGLNQPQHF
>TRBD2|TRBV9|TRBJ2-7|.
TGTGCCAGCAGCGTTGGGACTAGCGGGGCTTACTACGAGCAGTACTTC
CASSVGTSGAYYEQYF
>TRBD1|TRBV10-1|TRBJ1-1|.
TGCGCCAGCAGTGAAGCCGGGACAGGGGGCAAAGCTTTCTTT
CASSEAGTGGKAFF
>TRBD1|TRBV19|TRBJ1-1|few
TGTGCCAGTAGTATAAACAGGGGGAGGAACACTGAAGCTTTCTTT
CASSINRGRNTEAFF
>.|TRBV2|TRBJ2-3|.
TGTGCCAGCAGTCCCGGAGCGGGCACAGATACGCAGTATTTT
CASSPGAGTDTQYF
>.|TRBV7-9|TRBJ2-7|.
TGTGCCAGCAGCTTAACGCAGGGGTCATCCTACGAGCAGTACTTC
CASSLTQGSSYEQYF
>.|TRBV5-6|TRBJ1-6|.
TGTGCCAGCTGGGGAGGTAATTCACCCCTCCACTTT
CASWGGNSPLHF
>TRBD2|TRBV7-8|TRBJ2-7|few
TGTGCCAGCAGCTTAGTTAGTCCGTATCGGGAGGGATTCTACGAGCAGTACTTC
CASSLVSPYREGFYEQYF
>TRBD2|TRBV6-4|TRBJ2-1|few
TGTGCCAGCAGTGACGAAGCTAGCGGGTACAATGAGCAGTTCTTC
CASSDEASGYNEQFF
>.|TRBV29-1|TRBJ1-1|.
TGCAGCGTTGATAGTCTCCCGGGCACTGAAGCTTTCTTT
CSVDSLPGTEAFF
>TRBD1|TRBV30|TRBJ1-2|few
TGTGCCAGAAGATCAGGGGGCTATGGCTACACCTTC
CARRSGGYGYTF
>.|TRBV10-3|TRBJ2-1|.
TGTGCCATCGGTCACAGGGTTGACAATGAGCAGTTCTTC
CAIGHRVDNEQFF
>.|TRBV19|TRBJ1-4|.
TGTGCCAGTAGTTCGTGGAGCCAGGGCCCCGAAAAACTGTTTTTT
CASSSWSQGPEKLFF
>TRBD2|TRBV7-2|TRBJ2-5|.
TGTGCCAGCAGCTGGGGACTAGCGGGGGGGATGGAGACCCAGTACTTC
CASSWGLAGGMETQYF
>TRBD2|TRBV28|TRBJ2-1|few
TGTGCCAGCAGTAGCGGGAGTTGGAACAATGAGCAGTTCTTC
CASSSGSWNNEQFF
>.|TRBV19|TRBJ1-4|few
TGTGCCAGTAGTATAGGGGCAGGTCCTAATGAAAAACTGTTTTTT
CASSIGAGPNEKLFF
>TRBD2|TRBV11-2|TRBJ2-3|.
TGTGCCAGCAGCTATTCTATAGCGGGAGTGGCCACAGATACGCAGTATTTT
CASSYSIAGVATDTQYF
>TRBD2|TRBV6-5|TRBJ2-7|.
TGTGCCAGCAGCCTTAGCGGGAGCACCTACGAGCAGTACTTC
CASSLSGSTYEQYF
>.|TRBV28|TRBJ1-6|.
TGTGCCAGCGCCCCAGGGCCCCTAAAGGGTAATTCACCCCTCCACTTT
CASAPGPLKGNSPLHF
>.|TRBV21-1|TRBJ2-1|few
TGTGCCAGCAGCAAAGCAGCGGGGGCTTCCTACAATGAGCAGTTCTTC
CASSKAAGASYNEQFF
>TRBD1|TRBV15|TRBJ1-4|few
TGTGCCACCAGCAGAGGTCGTAACAGGGGGTTAGGGGAAAAACTGTTTTTT
CATSRGRNRGLGEKLFF
>.|TRBV11-1|TRBJ2-4|few
TGTGCCAGCAGCTCTCTAGCCAAAAACATTCAGTACTTC
CASSSLAKNIQYF
>.|TRBV5-1|TRBJ2-2|.
TGCGCCAGCAGCTTGGGGGGAGCCTATCCGAACACCGGGGAGCTGTTTTTT
CASSLGGAYPNTGELFF
>TRBD2|TRBV7-9|TRBJ2-1|few
TGTGCCAGCAGCTTAGAGCCTAGCGGGGGGAATGAGCAGTTCTTC
CASSLEPSGGNEQFF
>.|TRBV7-9|TRBJ1-1|.
TGTGCCAGCAGCTTAGCGCTGGAACGGAGGATAGAGAACACTGAAGCTTTCTTT
CASSLALERRIENTEAFF
>TRBD2|TRBV7-8|TRBJ2-2|.
TGTGCCAGCAGCTTACAGCGGGGGGTCAACACCGGGGAGCTGTTTTTT
CASSLQRGVNTGELFF
>.|TRBV18|TRBJ1-5|.
TGTGCCAGCTCACCGGAGGACTTCAATCAGCCCCAGCATTTT
CASSPEDFNQPQHF
>TRBD1|TRBV28|TRBJ2-7|once
TGTGCCAGCAGCCCCGTGGGGACAGGATACTACGAGCAGTACTTC
CASSPVGTGYYEQYF
>TRBD2|TRBV7-7|TRBJ2-2|.
TGTGCCAGCAGCCCACTAGCGGGGGAAGCTCCCGGGGAGCTGTTTTTT
CASSPLAGEAPGELFF
>TRBD2|TRBV7-9|TRBJ2-7|few
TGTGCCAGCACCCAAGCGGGGGAAAGCTACGAGCAGTACTTC
CASTQAGESYEQYF
>.|TRBV4-3|TRBJ1-1|.
TGCGCCAGCAGCCAAGTGGTCCGGGACACTGAAGCTTTCTTT
CASSQVVRDTEAFF
>TRBD2|TRBV4-3|TRBJ2-3|.
TGCGCCAGCAGCCAACGAGCGGGGGTCTTCTCAGATACGCAGTATTTT
CASSQRAGVFSDTQYF
>.|TRBV27|TRBJ2-2|few
TGTGCCAGCAGTTCAACAGGGAGGAACACCGGGGAGCTGTTTTTT
CASSSTGRNTGELFF
>TRBD1|TRBV27|TRBJ2-7|few
TGTGCCAGCAGATCTCAGGGGGCCGACGAGCAGTACTTC
CASRSQGADEQYF
>TRBD1|TRBV27|TRBJ2-3|.
TGTGCCAGCAGGGGACAGAGCACAGATACGCAGTATTTT
CASRGQSTDTQYF
>TRBD2|TRBV9|TRBJ2-5|.
TGTGCCAGCAGCGAAGGGACTACCCAAGAGACCCAGTACTTC
CASSEGTTQETQYF
>.|TRBV9|TRBJ1-2|.
TGTGCCAGCAGCGTAGGGGGAGTCTTTGACTATGGCTACACCTTC
CASSVGGVFDYGYTF
>TRBD1|TRBV9|TRBJ1-1|few
TGTGCCAGCAGCTCACGGGACAGAGAGAACACTGAAGCTTTCTTT
CASSSRDRENTEAFF
>TRBD1|TRBV4-2|TRBJ2-5|few
TGTGCCAGCAGCCAAGATCTACAGGGGGGTAGGGAGACCCAGTACTTC
CASSQDLQGGRETQYF